These T cell receptor beta chains were read from a single sample in a study of cytomegalovirus exposure and HLA in healthy donors. Produced via immunoSEQ multiplex PCR; TCRdb's table is partial and in-frame only. In the table there are about 150,000 clones, almost 75% of which are singletons. The sample comprised PBMCs. The receptors derive from a young woman in good health and CMV-seropositive. Each CDR3 is given with its conserved first and last residue.

J	length	V	CDR3
TRBJ2-1	13	TRBV5-1	CASSGGTPNEQFF
TRBJ2-1	15	TRBV2	CASMPGLPPYNEQFF
TRBJ1-1	14	TRBV4-3	CASSQEGRGTEAFF
TRBJ1-2	12	TRBV5-4	CASSLNRVGSSF
TRBJ2-5	16	TRBV29-1	CSVEGRDRGYQETQYF
TRBJ2-2	16	TRBV5-5	CASSFVRESDTGELFF
TRBJ2-5	15	TRBV6-5	CASSTTGGSWETQYF
TRBJ2-2	15	TRBV2	CASSRDRGRVGELFF
TRBJ2-5	16	TRBV4-2	CASSQGTSGDKETQYF
TRBJ2-3	15	TRBV7-9	CASSSGQTSTDTQYF
TRBJ1-5	15	TRBV5-4	CASSPGQGRDQPQHF
TRBJ1-2	14	TRBV2	CASTGMTGGSGYTF
TRBJ1-3	18	TRBV7-9	CASSLTGTGGANRNTIYF
TRBJ2-1	15	TRBV19	CASSILLAGLNEQFF
TRBJ2-2	14	TRBV2	CASHRTVNTGELFF
TRBJ1-6	14	TRBV6-5	CASTSGLLNSPLHF
TRBJ1-2	13	TRBV5-4	CASSLGWQYGYTF
TRBJ1-3	15	TRBV6-5	CASSYTTGPGNTIYF
TRBJ1-6	14	TRBV10-3	CAISEPTFDSPLHF
TRBJ2-3	14	TRBV5-1	CASSLGVTRDTQYF
TRBJ1-2	13	TRBV7-9	CASSVTTRDGYTF
TRBJ2-5	16	TRBV7-2	CASSFTSGGGRETQYF
TRBJ1-4	16	TRBV15	CATSRDSGETNEKLFF
TRBJ2-2	15	TRBV7-9	CASSWGGANSGELFF
-	15	TRBV5-5	CASSPYPRTEETQYF
TRBJ1-1	15	TRBV18	CASSISQGPNTEAFF
TRBJ1-1	14	TRBV2	CASSEQQGATEAFF
TRBJ2-1	16	TRBV5-5	CASSSLAGGPVNEQFF
TRBJ1-5	16	TRBV18	CASSPLAGTGVQPQHF
TRBJ2-7	13	TRBV9	CASSVDGSYEQYF
TRBJ1-5	18	TRBV15	CATSRDLGSGAVNQPQHF
TRBJ1-1	14	TRBV7-8	CASSLVTENTEAFF
TRBJ1-6	12	TRBV7-9	CSSSPQVTPLHF
TRBJ1-1	14	TRBV12-5	CASGGRGLGTEAFF
TRBJ1-6	16	TRBV5-4	CASSAGQGRRNSPLHF
TRBJ2-3	14	TRBV7-2	CASSRGTGTDTQYF
TRBJ1-5	14	TRBV4-3	CASSQNTGTQPQHF
TRBJ1-3	16	TRBV5-1	CASSLAGRGSGNTIYF
TRBJ1-2	17	TRBV7-8	CASSFSAGTGGYYGYTF
TRBJ2-3	13	TRBV6-4	CASSGLRGDTQYF
TRBJ1-2	17	TRBV7-6	CASSQGVGRDRNYGYTF
TRBJ1-6	12	TRBV7-9	CASETGNSPLHF
TRBJ2-2	14	TRBV28	CASFDSWGTGELFF
TRBJ1-2	15	TRBV4-1	CASSSDRGRIYGYTF
TRBJ2-3	19	TRBV13	CASSLWLAGGQLGADTQYF
TRBJ2-3	17	TRBV9	CASSVDSRPTRTDTQYF
TRBJ2-2	16	TRBV7-3	CASSPSRGANTGELFF
TRBJ2-1	12	TRBV9	CASSGAERVQFF
TRBJ1-2	13	TRBV6-6	CASSKTGDYGYTF
TRBJ1-1	14	TRBV6-6	CASSYTPGDTEAFF
TRBJ1-2	15	TRBV6-6	CASSSRQGPNYGYTF
TRBJ1-4	16	TRBV7-9	CASSIGGQGSNEKLFF
TRBJ2-5	13	TRBV2	CASSGTLQETQYF
TRBJ1-6	15	TRBV28	CASSAEREGVAPLHF